The 18 T cell receptor beta chains reported below all come from one sample, sequenced in a study of T cells after yellow fever vaccination. TCRdb ran MiXCR on the 5' RACE reads and lists one entry per CDR3 protein. The data contain a few hundred thousand distinct CDR3 sequences, 8.7% of them seen just once; the ten biggest clones take up about a sixth. Sequenced here: PBMCs, sampled on the day of the first yellow fever vaccination. The receptor set was obtained from a man aged 18 to 30 who received the YFV17D yellow fever vaccine.

The chain has TRBV9 and TRBJ2-5; D remains ambiguous. The CDR3 extends over 14 amino acids. Trimming removed 0 bases at V and 1 base at J, with 7 bases between. Germline V gene data show CDR1 as SGDLS and CDR2 as YYNGEE. The CDR3 region is CASSVGGSQETQYF. The CDR3 DNA follows: TGTGCCAGCAGCGTAGGGGGATCCCAAGAGACCCAGTACTTC. Full variable domain (missing parts from reference TRBV9 and TRBJ2-5): DSGVTQTPKHLITATGQRVTLRCSPRSGDLSVYWYQQSLDQGLQFLIQYYNGEERAKGNILERFSAQQFPDLHSELNLSSLELGDSALYFCASSVGGSQETQYFGPGTRLLVL.

Only a few counts were recorded for this clonotype. The rearrangement joins TRBV5-1 to TRBJ2-2; D ambiguous. This CDR3 contains 14 residues. V was clipped by 1 base and J by 2 bases, with 6 bases between them. In germline, CDR1 is SGHRS, CDR2 YFSETQ. The CDR3: CASSLPRNTGELFF. In DNA, the CDR3 is TGCGCCAGCAGCTTGCCCAGAAACACCGGGGAGCTGTTTTTT.

The chain combines TRBV4-1 with TRBJ2-7; 13 bases line up with TRBD2. Germline values: CDR1 MGHRA, CDR2 YSYEKL. Trimming at V came to 5 bases and at J to 6 bases, leaving 10 bases not matched to a gene. The CDR3 is made up of 16 amino acids. For the CDR3, the DNA is TGCGCCAGCAGCTCCCGACTAGCGGGGGGCCCTTTCGAGCAGTACTTC. Translation gives CASSSRLAGGPFEQYF.

This chain uses TRBV19 with TRBJ2-7; D may be TRBD2 (5 bases). CDR3 size: 14 residues. Trimming took off 5 bases at V and 3 bases at J, with 14 bases between the two ends. Germline V lookup: CDR1 LNHDA, CDR2 SQIVND (reference sequence). DNA of the CDR3: TGTGCCAGTAGTCGGAGGAGCCAGGACTACGAGCAGTACTTC. It codes for CASSRRSQDYEQYF.

This clonotype has more than one count but fewer than ten. This chain uses TRBV29-1 with TRBJ2-7; D tentatively fits TRBD1 or TRBD2 (5 bases each). The CDR3 runs 12 residues. CDR1 and CDR2 from the germline V gene are SQVTM and ANQGSEA. Trimming cost V 7 bases and J 0 bases, with 10 bases left between them. CDR3 protein: CSGGTDSYEQYF. The CDR3 DNA reads TGCAGCGGGGGGACCGACTCCTACGAGCAGTACTTC.

The CDR3 DNA reads as TGTGCCAGCAGCTTAACCGCTGACAGTAACACCATATATTTT. Its translation is CASSLTADSNTIYF. The chain joins TRBV7-9 to TRBJ1-3; TRBD1 is a possible D gene (5 bases). Germline V gene sequence: CDR1 SEHNR, CDR2 FQNEAQ (reference sequence). The CDR3 is 14 residues long. The germline V and J ends were trimmed by 2 bases and 7 bases, with 12 bases remaining between them.

This clonotype was observed a handful of times. The chain carries TRBV29-1 and TRBJ2-7; 8 bases align to TRBD1. The CDR3 loop spans 13 amino acids. CDR1 is SQVTM, CDR2 ANQGSEA, per germline. The trim removed 4 bases at V and 6 bases at J, leaving 8 bases unmatched. CDR3 DNA: TGCAGCGTTGTAGTACAGGGGGGTCTCGAGCAGTACGTC. Residues: CSVVVQGGLEQYV.

This clonotype showed up just a few times. The rearrangement uses TRBV7-3 and TRBJ2-5; 9 bases fit TRBD2. V shed 1 base and J 5 bases; nucleotides not matched to a gene: 8. CDR3 length: 16 amino acids. Germline V gene lookup returns CDR1 SGHTA and CDR2 FQGTGA. The CDR3 here is CASSLRGSGGVETQYF. CDR3 in DNA: TGTGCCAGCAGCTTAAGAGGTAGCGGGGGTGTTGAGACCCAGTACTTC.

The V and J genes are TRBV6-2 or TRBV6-3 and TRBJ1-1; D uncertain. The V end lost 2 bases, the J end lost 0 bases, and 7 bases lay between the germline ends. The germline CDR1 and CDR2 sequences are MNHEY and SVGEGT. This CDR3 comprises 14 residues. The CDR3 sequence: CASSYSLLNTEAFF. As DNA, the CDR3 is TGTGCCAGCAGTTACAGTTTGCTGAACACTGAAGCTTTCTTT.

This clonotype was detected a few times. The J gene is TRBJ2-1, the V gene TRBV7-2; D possibly corresponds to TRBD1 (8 bases). The CDR3 is made up of 15 amino acids. Trimming removed 3 bases at V and 8 bases at J, with 17 bases between. CDR1 is SGHTA and CDR2 is FQGNSA in the germline V gene. The CDR3: CASSLGGQGAHEQFF. The CDR3 nucleotides are TGTGCCAGCAGCTTGGGGGGGCAGGGGGCTCATGAGCAGTTCTTC.

This clonotype was observed a few times. The chain is built from TRBV5-6 and TRBJ2-7; 9 nucleotides line up with TRBD2. Per germline, CDR1 SGHDT and CDR2 YYEEEE. V was pared by 3 bases and J by 2 bases, with 6 bases of the junction left unmatched. The CDR3 has 15 residues. The CDR3 nucleotides read TGTGCCAGCAGCTCGTTTATAGCGGGGGCCTACGAGCAGTACTTC. The encoded protein is CASSSFIAGAYEQYF.

This clonotype was seen ten or more times. This sequence joins TRBV20-1 and TRBJ1-4; D is possibly TRBD1 (5 bases). The V gene lost 3 bases and the J gene lost 3 bases, with 11 bases spanning the gap. CDR3 length equals 14 residues. Germline lookup yields CDR1 DFQATT and CDR2 SNEGSKA (reference sequence). CDR3: CSARRGQANEKLFF. The DNA of the CDR3 is TGCAGTGCTAGGAGGGGCCAAGCTAATGAAAAACTGTTTTTT.

This clonotype was seen a handful of times. CDR3 protein: CASSFRTGVHSPLHF. The CDR3 DNA follows: TGCGCCAGCAGTTTTAGGACAGGGGTACACTCACCCCTCCACTTT. The chain joins TRBV23-1 to TRBJ1-6; 9 nucleotides match TRBD1. TRBV23-1 is an ORF, and what it does is uncertain. V trimming: 5 bases; J trimming: 10 bases; junction bases outside the gene matches: 9. The CDR3 totals 15 residues.

The gene calls are TRBV20-1 and TRBJ2-3; D gene unclear. Germline CDR1 reads DFQATT; CDR2 reads SNEGSKA (reference sequence). The V gene lost 1 base and the J gene lost 4 bases, with 18 bases spanning the gap. This CDR3 spans 16 amino acids. The DNA of the CDR3 is TGCAGTGCTAGAGTTTTACCATCGGCCCAGGCAGATACGCAGTATTTT. Translated, it gives CSARVLPSAQADTQYF.

This chain joins TRBV12-3 or TRBV12-4 and TRBJ2-5, with 8 bases lining up with TRBD2. This CDR3 region has 18 residues. V shed 5 bases, J shed 2 bases, and the junction held 16 bases outside the gene matches. The CDR3 is CASSPVAGGPVRQETQYF. CDR3 coding DNA: TGTGCCAGCAGTCCCGTGGCGGGGGGTCCTGTTAGACAAGAGACCCAGTACTTC.

The chain joins TRBV10-3 to TRBJ2-2, with 11 bases that match TRBD1. The CDR3 covers 18 residues. Germline CDR1 ENHRY, CDR2 SYGVKD. V lost 4 bases and J lost 0; bases outside the gene matches: 7. Here the CDR3 DNA reads TGTGCCATCAGTGGCGACCCGGGACAGGGGGCGAACACCGGGGAGCTGTTTTTT. Its translation: CAISGDPGQGANTGELFF.

This clonotype was seen repeatedly, ten times or more. The V call is TRBV5-4, the J call TRBJ2-5, with 8 bases lining up with TRBD2. The CDR3 is made up of 16 amino acids. The trim removed 4 bases at V and 5 bases at J, leaving 13 bases unmatched. Germline V gene lookup returns CDR1 SGHNT and CDR2 YYREEE (reference sequence). CDR3 in amino acids: CASSPRGGQSRETQYF. The CDR3 nucleotides are TGTGCCAGCAGCCCCCGGGGGGGGCAAAGCAGGGAGACCCAGTACTTC.

Only a few counts were recorded for this clonotype. The chain links TRBV18 to TRBJ2-5; TRBD2 matches 13 bases. The CDR3 spans 16 residues. Trimming cost V 6 bases and J 4 bases; bases outside gene matches: 8. Germline assignment: CDR1 KGHSH and CDR2 LQKENI. In DNA, the CDR3 is TGTGCCAGCTCTCCGCGGACTAGCGGGGGCGGAGAGACCCAGTACTTC. Protein: CASSPRTSGGGETQYF.